This T cell receptor (beta chain) came from a study of OX40 agonist ivuxolimab in advanced cancers. In regard to this clone: No antigen is known for it.

Study-wide results and caveats: It was not determined which antigens were specifically recognized by the peripheral T cells that had undergone clonal expansion.

The CDR3 is 15 amino acids. Clones were read by immunoSEQ multiplex PCR, and TCRdb kept only the in-frame ones, dropping some. The sample consists of 60,000 to 70,000 clones, roughly 87% of them appearing once. Blood got drawn at baseline, again on cycle 4 day 1, and then on cycle 7 day 1. The clonotype was recovered from an adult with an advanced solid tumor such as melanoma, head and neck, liver or kidney cancer. Here the sequenced sample was CD4+ or CD8+ T cells sorted from blood, taken in a trial of the OX40 agonist ivuxolimab. The rearrangement joins TRBV21-1 to TRBJ1-5. TRBV21-1 has pseudogene status. The DNA for the CDR3 is TGTGCCAGCAGCAATGGGGGGGATGGTTGGCAGCCCCAGCATTTT. It encodes CASSNGGDGWQPQHF.